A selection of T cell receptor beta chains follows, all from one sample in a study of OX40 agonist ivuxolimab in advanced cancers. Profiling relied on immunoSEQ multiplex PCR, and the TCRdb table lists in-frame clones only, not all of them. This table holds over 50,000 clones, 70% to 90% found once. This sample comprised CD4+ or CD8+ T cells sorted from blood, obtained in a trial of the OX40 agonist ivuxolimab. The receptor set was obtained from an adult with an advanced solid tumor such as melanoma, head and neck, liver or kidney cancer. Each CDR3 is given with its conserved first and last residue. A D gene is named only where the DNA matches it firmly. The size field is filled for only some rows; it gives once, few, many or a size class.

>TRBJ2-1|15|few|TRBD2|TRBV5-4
CASSPRDYLTNEQFF
TGTGCCAGCAGCCCAAGGGACTACCTCACCAATGAGCAGTTCTTC
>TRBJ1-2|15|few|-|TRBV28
CASREPFQGAYGYTF
TGTGCCAGCAGAGAGCCCTTTCAGGGTGCCTATGGCTACACCTTC
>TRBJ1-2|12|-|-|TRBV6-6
CASRPLNYGYTF
TGTGCCAGCAGGCCCCTGAACTATGGCTACACCTTC
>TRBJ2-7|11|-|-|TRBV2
CASRQTYEQYF
TGTGCCAGTCGACAGACCTACGAGCAGTACTTC
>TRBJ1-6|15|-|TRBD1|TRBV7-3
CASSLQGQGMSPLHF
TGTGCCAGCAGCCTTCAGGGACAGGGGATGTCACCCCTCCACTTT
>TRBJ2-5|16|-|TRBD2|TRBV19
CASSRLAGVSGETQYF
TGTGCCAGTAGTAGACTAGCGGGAGTATCAGGAGAGACCCAGTACTTC
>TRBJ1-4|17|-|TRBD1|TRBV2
CASSEVGTGRHNEKLFF
TGTGCCAGCAGTGAAGTGGGGACAGGGCGGCATAATGAAAAACTGTTTTTT
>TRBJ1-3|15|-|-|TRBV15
CATSRDPLSGNTIYF
TGTGCCACCAGCAGAGACCCCCTTTCTGGAAACACCATATATTTT
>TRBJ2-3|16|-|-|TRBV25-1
CASSEEAETSTDTQYF
TGTGCCAGCAGTGAAGAAGCGGAAACTAGCACAGATACGCAGTATTTT
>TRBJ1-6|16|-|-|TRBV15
CATSSGGPRGNSPLHF
TGTGCCACCAGCAGCGGCGGGCCGCGGGGGAATTCACCCCTCCACTTT
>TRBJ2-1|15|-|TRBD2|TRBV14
CASRGTSGSYNEQFF
TGTGCCAGCAGAGGGACTAGCGGATCCTACAATGAGCAGTTCTTC
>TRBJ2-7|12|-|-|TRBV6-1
CASSEHSYEQYF
TGTGCCAGCAGTGAGCACAGCTACGAGCAGTACTTC
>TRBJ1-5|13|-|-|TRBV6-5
CASKSRWDQPQHF
TGTGCCAGCAAAAGTAGGTGGGATCAGCCCCAGCATTTT
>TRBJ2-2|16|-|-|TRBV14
CASSLPGASGTGELFF
TGTGCCAGCAGCCTTCCCGGGGCCTCGGGTACCGGGGAGCTGTTTTTT
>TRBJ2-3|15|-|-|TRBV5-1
CASSPDSTGTDTQYF
TGCGCCAGCAGCCCCGACTCCACCGGCACAGATACGCAGTATTTT
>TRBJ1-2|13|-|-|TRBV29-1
CSVEESGAYGYTF
TGCAGCGTTGAAGAATCAGGGGCCTATGGCTACACCTTC
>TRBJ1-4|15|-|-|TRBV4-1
CASSTTRVTNEKLFF
TGCGCCAGCAGCACTACCCGGGTAACTAATGAAAAACTGTTTTTT
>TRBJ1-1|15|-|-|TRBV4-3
CASSQESEENTEAFF
TGCGCCAGCAGCCAAGAGAGTGAGGAGAACACTGAAGCTTTCTTT
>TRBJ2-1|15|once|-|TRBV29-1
CSVESLAGALGEKFF
TGCAGCGTTGAATCCCTCGCCGGGGCCCTTGGGGAGAAGTTCTTC
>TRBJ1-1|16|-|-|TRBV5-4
CASSLPGVSQVPEAFF
TGTGCCAGCAGCTTGCCGGGAGTATCCCAGGTCCCTGAAGCTTTCTTT
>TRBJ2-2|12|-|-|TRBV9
CASSVGGGELFF
TGTGCCAGCAGCGTAGGGGGCGGGGAGCTGTTTTTT
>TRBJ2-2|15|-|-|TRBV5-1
CASSLRTDDTGELFF
TGCGCCAGCAGCCTCCGGACCGATGACACCGGGGAGCTGTTTTTT
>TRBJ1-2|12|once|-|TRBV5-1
CASSPVRFGYTF
TGCGCCAGCAGCCCGGTTAGGTTCGGCTACACCTTC
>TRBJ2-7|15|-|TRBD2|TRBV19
CASSTLEPGRDEQYF
TGTGCCAGTAGCACCCTTGAGCCAGGGAGGGACGAGCAGTACTTC
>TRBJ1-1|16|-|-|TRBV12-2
CASRSRQGVEGTEAFF
TGTGCAAGTCGCTCCCGACAGGGGGTAGAGGGCACTGAAGCTTTCTTT
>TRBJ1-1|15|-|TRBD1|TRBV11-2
CASSLTGGANTEAFF
TGTGCCAGCAGCCTTACAGGGGGAGCGAACACTGAAGCTTTCTTT
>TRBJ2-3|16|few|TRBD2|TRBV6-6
CASSYGTSGMLDTQYF
TGTGCCAGCAGTTACGGGACTAGCGGGATGCTAGATACGCAGTATTTT
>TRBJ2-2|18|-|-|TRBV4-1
CASSQDPGGAANTGELFF
TGCGCCAGCAGCCAAGATCCCGGAGGGGCAGCAAACACCGGGGAGCTGTTTTTT
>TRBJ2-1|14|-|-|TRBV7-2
CASSLTGSDNEQFF
TGTGCCAGCAGCTTAACAGGCAGTGACAATGAGCAGTTCTTC
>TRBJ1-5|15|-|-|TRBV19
CASKEGQYSNQPQHF
TGTGCCAGTAAGGAGGGGCAGTATAGCAATCAGCCCCAGCATTTT
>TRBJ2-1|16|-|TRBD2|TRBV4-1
CASSDRGGGSYNEQFF
TGCGCCAGCAGCGATCGGGGGGGTGGCTCCTACAATGAGCAGTTCTTC
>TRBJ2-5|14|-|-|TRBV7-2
CASSLGGAQETQYF
TGTGCCAGCAGCTTAGGAGGGGCCCAAGAGACCCAGTACTTC
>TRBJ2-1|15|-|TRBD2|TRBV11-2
CASSLEGSGRDEQFF
TGTGCCAGCAGCTTAGAGGGTAGCGGGAGGGATGAGCAGTTCTTC
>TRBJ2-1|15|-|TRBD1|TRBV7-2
CASRPPGTGRNEQFF
TGTGCCAGCAGACCACCCGGGACAGGAAGAAATGAGCAGTTCTTC
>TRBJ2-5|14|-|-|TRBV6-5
CASSESRGKETQYF
TGTGCCAGCAGCGAGAGCAGAGGGAAAGAGACCCAGTACTTC